The next 20 T cell receptor beta chains were all read from a single sample in a study of cytomegalovirus exposure and HLA in healthy donors. Primers for the PCR totalled 60 Vbeta and 13 Jbeta. The assay was immunoSEQ multiplex PCR, and TCRdb's table has in-frame clones only and misses some. Here the sample spans 200,000 or so clones, 65% to 85% being singletons. The sample consisted of PBMCs. These receptors were taken from a man aged 25-40 years in good health and CMV-seronegative.

The chain recombines TRBV6-5 with TRBJ1-3, with a tentative D call TRBD1 (5 bases). CDR1 MNHEY and CDR2 SVGAGI come from the germline V gene. This CDR3 region has 14 residues. Trimming removed 5 bases at V and 0 bases at J, with 8 bases between. CDR3 coding DNA: TGTGCCAGCAGTGGGACTGCCTCTGGAAACACCATATATTTT. It yields the protein CASSGTASGNTIYF.

This clone was detected a few times. The CDR3 DNA reads TGTGCCAGCAGCCCTTCGTCCGGGACAGGCGGGGAAAAACTGTTTTTT. Translating it yields CASSPSSGTGGEKLFF. This sequence joins TRBV11-2 and TRBJ1-4; 8 bases match TRBD1. The V gene end was trimmed by 5 bases and the J gene end by 8 bases; junction bases not matched to a gene: 13. This CDR3 spans 16 amino acids. Germline V CDR1 and CDR2: SGHAT, FQNNGV.

The rearrangement links TRBV2 to TRBJ2-1; D is unresolved. The CDR3 contains 17 residues. Looked up from germline, CDR1 is SNHLY and CDR2 is FYNNEI. The V gene lost 2 bases and the J gene lost 10 bases, with 24 bases spanning the gap. CDR3 amino acids: CASSEHLVVGLPQEQFF. CDR3 nucleotides: TGTGCCAGCAGTGAACACCTAGTAGTAGGCCTACCCCAGGAGCAGTTCTTC.

The chain combines TRBV18 with TRBJ1-1, with a tentative D call TRBD1 (5 bases). V lost 4 bases, J lost 2 bases, and 14 bases lay in between. The length of the CDR3 is 15 residues. Germline lookup yields CDR1 KGHSH and CDR2 LQKENI. CDR3 in DNA: TGTGCCAGCTCACGGGTATCCGGGACTAACACTGAAGCTTTCTTT. Protein sequence: CASSRVSGTNTEAFF.

The chain is built from TRBV29-1 and TRBJ1-2, with 9 bases fitting TRBD1. CDR3 length: 16 residues. Germline V gene lookup returns CDR1 SQVTM and CDR2 ANQGSEA. J gave up 7 bases and V 4 bases, and 16 bases lay outside the gene matches. CDR3 residues: CSVGLATGGTRSGYTF. The CDR3 bases are TGCAGCGTTGGCCTTGCTACAGGGGGCACGAGGAGTGGCTACACCTTC.

The rearrangement joins TRBV27 to TRBJ2-7, with D unclear. The V and J ends lost 5 bases and 3 bases respectively, with 14 bases between them. Germline V gene sequence: CDR1 MNHEY, CDR2 SMNVEV (reference sequence). The CDR3 covers 14 residues. The CDR3 sequence: CASSNIGGYYEQYF. CDR3 sequence (DNA): TGTGCCAGCAGTAACATTGGCGGTTACTACGAGCAGTACTTC.

V gene TRBV28 combines with J gene TRBJ2-3; D is uncertain. This CDR3 contains 15 residues. V lost 5 bases, J lost 0 bases, and 12 bases lay in between. Germline loops: CDR1 MDHEN, CDR2 SYDVKM. The CDR3 DNA reads TGTGCCAGCAGTCCTCTGACTGAGAGCACAGATACGCAGTATTTT. This translates into CASSPLTESTDTQYF.

J is TRBJ2-1 and V is TRBV12-5, with unresolved D. CDR1 and CDR2 (germline): LGHNT, FRNRAP. The CDR3 sequence is 12 residues long. Trimming took 5 bases from V and 7 from J, leaving 9 bases between them. The CDR3 sequence is CASGSPGNEQFF. The DNA for the CDR3 is TGTGCTAGTGGTAGTCCCGGGAATGAGCAGTTCTTC.

Here the CDR3 reads CASSPGQAIIGTF. Here the CDR3 DNA reads TGTGCCAGCAGTCCCGGACAGGCGATCATTGGCACCTTC. This chain uses TRBV28 with TRBJ1-2; TRBD1 matches 7 bases. Trimming cost V 5 bases and J 13 bases; bases outside gene matches: 13. The CDR3 length is 13 residues. Germline lookup yields CDR1 MDHEN and CDR2 SYDVKM.

The rearrangement joins TRBV18 to TRBJ2-2, with 13 positions matching TRBD2. Losses at the gene ends were 1 base for V and 7 bases for J; bases not matched to a gene: 9. The CDR3 is 18 amino acids. The germline V gene encodes CDR1 KGHSH and CDR2 LQKENI. CDR3 amino acids: CASSPLTSGGPLDGELFF. The CDR3 nucleotides are TGTGCCAGCTCACCACTGACTAGCGGGGGGCCTCTCGACGGGGAGCTGTTTTTT.

The chain is built from TRBV27 and TRBJ2-7, with TRBD1 matching 12 bases. CDR1 MNHEY and CDR2 SMNVEV come from the germline V gene (reference sequence). The CDR3 runs 14 residues. J lost 7 bases, V lost 8 bases, and 9 bases had no gene match. CDR3 protein: CASARGQGAFEQYF. DNA of the CDR3: TGTGCCAGCGCGAGGGGACAGGGGGCGTTTGAGCAGTACTTC.

J is TRBJ2-3 and V is TRBV6-6; 11 nucleotides align to TRBD2. Germline values: CDR1 MNHNY, CDR2 SVGAGI (reference sequence). CDR3 length equals 16 residues. V shed 6 bases and J 0 bases; nucleotides not matched to a gene: 5. The CDR3 DNA reads as TGTGCCAGCAGGGCTAGCGGGGGGTCGAGCACAGATACGCAGTATTTT. Translating it yields CASRASGGSSTDTQYF.

This clone was counted only a few times. The chain is built from TRBV5-1 and TRBJ1-1, with D perhaps matching TRBD1 (5 bases). Trimming stripped 4 bases from V and 5 bases from J, with 18 bases between. CDR3 size: 15 residues. Germline V gene data show CDR1 as SGHRS and CDR2 as YFSETQ. CDR3 sequence: CASSPAGGGWTEAFF. Here the CDR3 DNA reads TGCGCCAGCAGCCCGGCGGGGGGGGGATGGACTGAAGCTTTCTTT.

V gene TRBV28 combines with J gene TRBJ2-2; possible D gene TRBD2, 7 bases. The CDR3 runs 15 residues. Germline CDR1 MDHEN, CDR2 SYDVKM. Deletions cut 4 bases from V and 2 bases from J, with 11 bases between. The CDR3 nucleotides are TGTGCCAGCAGTTCGCGGGGGCGCAACACCGGGGAGCTGTTTTTT. Translated: CASSSRGRNTGELFF.

The chain is built from TRBV4-1 and TRBJ2-1; no clear D. The germline V gene has CDR1 MGHRA and CDR2 YSYEKL. The CDR3 has 16 residues. V shed 2 bases and J shed 2 bases, with 13 bases lying between them. The CDR3 bases are TGCGCCAGCAGCCAACCCTTTCCCCTCCCCTACAATGAGCAGTTCTTC. Protein product: CASSQPFPLPYNEQFF.

The chain employs TRBV10-3 and TRBJ2-7; 10 bases map to TRBD1. This CDR3 has 15 amino acids. Germline V gene sequence: CDR1 ENHRY, CDR2 SYGVKD. V lost 0 bases, J lost 6 bases, and 5 bases stayed unmatched. The CDR3 protein is CAISESGQGFGEQYF. In nucleotides, the CDR3 is TGTGCCATCAGTGAGTCGGGACAGGGGTTCGGCGAGCAGTACTTC.

The sample holds a few counts of this clone. This sequence joins TRBV15 and TRBJ2-7, with 7 bases lining up with TRBD1. The germline V gene encodes CDR1 LNHNV and CDR2 YYDKDF (reference sequence). This CDR3 spans 14 amino acids. The junction had 4 bases not matched to a gene; V was cut back by 1 base and J by 4 bases. The CDR3 reads CATSRVAGGYEQYF. CDR3 sequence (DNA): TGTGCCACCAGCAGAGTGGCAGGGGGATACGAGCAGTACTTC.

The V and J genes are TRBV2 and TRBJ2-7; D is unclear. CDR1 SNHLY and CDR2 FYNNEI come from the germline V gene. V dropped 6 bases and J dropped 6 bases, with 6 bases sitting between them. This CDR3 has 10 residues. CDR3 nucleotides: TGTGCCAGCAGGGGCAGCGAGCAGTACTTC. Protein sequence: CASRGSEQYF.

The chain is built from TRBV5-1 and TRBJ2-1; D perhaps matches TRBD2 (6 bases). CDR1 is SGHRS, CDR2 YFSETQ, per germline. V was pared by 5 bases and J by 8 bases, with 20 bases between. This CDR3 spans 15 amino acids. CDR3 residues: CASRLLATGDYEQFF. CDR3 DNA sequence: TGCGCCAGCAGGCTTCTAGCGACGGGGGATTATGAGCAGTTCTTC.

This chain links TRBV28 with TRBJ2-5, with 8 bases that match TRBD2. V lost 4 bases to trimming and J lost 7 bases; unmatched junction nucleotides: 20. The CDR3 loop spans 18 amino acids. Germline CDR1 is MDHEN and CDR2 is SYDVKM. Here the CDR3 reads CASSSSPAGSSSGWTQYF. The CDR3 nucleotides are TGTGCCAGCAGTTCATCCCCTGCAGGGTCATCTAGCGGGTGGACCCAGTACTTC.